The clone carrying this TCR beta chain was counted a single time. Its specificity is not known. This record belongs to a study of shared clonotypes between healthy human individuals. Across the whole study: A donor's plate count was three for CD4 naive and three for CD4 memory; CD8 naive had two and CD8 memory one.

Germline assignment: CDR1 SGHVS and CDR2 FQNEAQ. The CDR3 contains 14 residues. The germline V and J ends were trimmed by 5 bases and 4 bases, with 15 bases remaining between them. Clones were sequenced by immunoSEQ multiplex PCR, and TCRdb holds only the in-frame ones, with some missing. The table has approximately 530,000 clones, about 95% seen once; the top ten hold less than 0.06%. Among the donors, all were Caucasian adults who lived in Nashville, Tennessee. General study findings and limits: Four donors held 5% to 5.5% of naive CD4 clonotypes in common. The authors expected sequencing depth to affect clonotype sharing among donors.

The source of this sequence is a woman in her 30s in good health. The rearrangement joins TRBV7-8 to TRBJ2-7; D gene ambiguous. The sequenced sample consisted of naive CD4+ T cells sorted from blood. Noted subset: CD45RA+ positively selected. This CDR3 is CASSHRQSPYEQYF. The CDR3 DNA sequence: TGTGCCAGCAGCCATAGGCAGAGCCCTTACGAGCAGTACTTC.